A selection of T cell receptor beta chains follows, all from one sample in a study of control samples from healthy donors and cancer patients. Clones were read by immunoSEQ multiplex PCR, and TCRdb kept only the in-frame ones, dropping some. Of approximately 70,000 clones listed, approximately 87% are singletons. Sequences were obtained from PBMCs. Receptor source: a woman aged 50 to 60 with head and neck cancer. Both conserved end residues are part of each CDR3. Not all rows give a size; the values are once, few, many and, for expanded clones, a class.

clone_size	v_call	j_call	cdr3_aa
few	TRBV4-2	TRBJ1-1	CASSHPDRLNTEAFF
.	TRBV9	TRBJ2-3	CASSLREGPSSTDTQYF
.	TRBV27	TRBJ1-2	CASSLRWEGYGYTF
.	TRBV7-2	TRBJ2-7	CASSPNSYYEQYF
few	TRBV5-1	TRBJ1-1	CASSLRAPLGTEAFF
.	TRBV28	TRBJ2-5	CASSLPKRLGQETQYF
.	TRBV5-6	TRBJ2-6	CASSDGTPFSSGANVLTF
once	TRBV10-1	TRBJ1-5	CASSVGQGKRGRSQHF
.	TRBV29-1	TRBJ1-5	CSVLDGDSNQPQHF
.	TRBV27	TRBJ2-7	CASSFGQGAQYF
.	TRBV30	TRBJ2-1	CAWSWAGGGNEQFF
.	TRBV4-3	TRBJ2-3	CASSQDVTGAGDTQYF
.	TRBV7-7	TRBJ2-1	CASSWGMGNNEQFF
once	TRBV29-1	TRBJ1-5	CSAGTGDHNQPQHF
.	TRBV30	TRBJ2-2	CAWTRENTGELFF
.	TRBV5-1	TRBJ1-5	CASSLGGLELQPQHF
once	TRBV7-8	TRBJ2-1	CASSLSGNEQFF
.	TRBV4-2	TRBJ1-6	CASSPRDRGRSPLHF
.	TRBV2	TRBJ2-2	CASRPGVTGELFF
.	TRBV5-8	TRBJ2-1	CASSFQVSYNEQFF
.	TRBV28	TRBJ2-7	CASSDRGRVPYEQYF
.	TRBV28	TRBJ2-1	CASSYTSGRGGVSSYNEQFF
.	TRBV28	TRBJ1-5	CASRRQGVSSNQPQHF
.	TRBV11-2	TRBJ1-4	CASSLRGDFRVGANEKLFF
.	TRBV19	TRBJ2-1	CASSIGPSHEQFF
once	TRBV7-9	TRBJ1-2	CASTNMEGYTF
.	TRBV18	TRBJ2-7	CASTPGGYEQYF
.	TRBV7-3	TRBJ1-1	CASSLTSGGGTEAFF
.	TRBV15	TRBJ1-5	CATSRDSTGGNQPQHF
.	TRBV28	TRBJ1-1	CASSHNRAFF
.	TRBV5-1	TRBJ2-2	CASRDAATGELFF